One sample yielded the 15 T cell receptor beta chains listed below, sequenced in a study of blood T cell repertoires in COVID-19. Profiled with immunoSEQ multiplex PCR; TCRdb holds only in-frame clones, not every one. The table has about 53,000 clones, approximately 90% seen once. The sample consisted of peripheral blood. These receptors originate from an elderly man with acute or convalescent COVID-19.

This chain joins TRBV6-1 and TRBJ2-7; 11 bases match TRBD2. Trimming cost V 1 base and J 0 bases; bases outside gene matches: 5. Germline assignment: CDR1 MNHNS and CDR2 SASEGT. The CDR3 has 17 amino acids. In DNA, the CDR3 is TGTGCCAGCAGTGAAGGGCAACTAGCGGGGGTCTCCTACGAGCAGTACTTC. Translating it yields CASSEGQLAGVSYEQYF.

CDR3 DNA: TGTGCCATCAGTGAGGGACAGGGGTTCGACTATGGCTACACCTTC. It encodes CAISEGQGFDYGYTF. The chain has TRBV10-3 and TRBJ1-2, with TRBD1 identical over 9 bases. Germline V CDR1 and CDR2: ENHRY, SYGVKD. V trimming: 2 bases; J trimming: 3 bases; junction bases outside the gene matches: 4. CDR3 length: 15 residues.

This clone was observed once. One end of the junction does not line up with germline, which may come from a read error. The V gene is TRBV18, the J gene TRBJ1-2; 7 bases line up with TRBD1. The germline CDR1 and CDR2 sequences are KGHSH and LQKENI. This CDR3 has 14 amino acids. The CDR3: CASSPWDRPYSYTF. For the CDR3, the DNA is TGTGCCAGCTCACCTTGGGACAGACCCTATAGCTACACCTTC.

The chain combines TRBV5-6 with TRBJ1-5, with D tentatively TRBD1 (5 bases). In germline, CDR1 is SGHDT, CDR2 YYEEEE. Trimming removed 4 bases from V and 6 bases from J, with 17 bases in between. This CDR3 region has 15 residues. The CDR3 DNA reads TGTGCCAGCAGCCACTTCCAGGGCCAGCGTCAGCCCCAGCATTTT. It encodes CASSHFQGQRQPQHF.

The chain uses TRBV6-5 and TRBJ1-6; TRBD1 matches at 7 bases. Germline loops: CDR1 MNHEY, CDR2 SVGAGI. Germline trimming cut 6 bases from V and 8 bases from J; bases unmatched to any gene: 7. The CDR3 extends over 14 amino acids. CDR3 DNA sequence: TGTGCCAGCAGCTATTACAGGGGAGATTCACCCCTCCACTTT. This gives the protein CASSYYRGDSPLHF.

The CDR3 is CASSESMRFTGELFF. Written as DNA, the CDR3 is TGCGCCAGCAGTGAGTCGATGCGGTTCACCGGGGAGCTGTTTTTT. V is TRBV10-2 and J is TRBJ2-2; unclear D gene. V lost 0 bases to trimming and J lost 4 bases, with 9 bases between them. The germline V gene encodes CDR1 WSHSY and CDR2 SAAADI. There are 15 residues in the CDR3.

V gene TRBV3-1 (or the pseudogene TRBV3-2) combines with J gene TRBJ1-2; the match to TRBD1 covers 8 bases. Germline V lookup: CDR1 LGHDT, CDR2 YNNKEL (reference sequence). J was trimmed by 6 bases and V by 0 bases; bases with no gene match: 3. CDR3 size: 14 residues. The CDR3 loop is CASSQDRGRDGYTF. The CDR3 DNA sequence: TGTGCCAGCAGCCAAGACAGGGGGCGTGATGGCTACACCTTC.

This chain links TRBV11-2 with TRBJ1-2, with 10 bases identical to TRBD1. V lost 4 bases to trimming and J lost 1 base; unmatched junction nucleotides: 3. Germline assignment: CDR1 SGHAT and CDR2 FQNNGV. The length of the CDR3 is 15 residues. In DNA, the CDR3 is TGTGCCAGCAGCTCGACAGGGGGCCTTAACTATGGCTACACCTTC. This sequence encodes CASSSTGGLNYGYTF. Variable domain in full (rest from reference TRBV11-2 and TRBJ1-2): EAGVAQSPRYKIIEKRQSVAFWCNPISGHATLYWYQQILGQGPKLLIQFQNNGVVDDSQLPKDRFSAERLKGVDSTLKIQPAKLEDSAVYLCASSSTGGLNYGYTFGSGTRLTVV.

The CDR3 DNA is TGTGCCAGCAGCCCTCGGACAGGGGACATATACAATGAGCAGTTCTTC. Translation gives CASSPRTGDIYNEQFF. The J gene is TRBJ2-1, the V gene TRBV11-3, with TRBD1 identical over 9 bases. With 5 bases clipped from V and 4 bases from J, the junction kept 9 bases outside the gene matches. CDR3 length: 16 residues. Germline lookup yields CDR1 SGHNT and CDR2 YENEEA. Full variable domain (remainder filled in from reference TRBV11-3 and TRBJ2-1): EAGVVQSPRYKIIEKKQPVAFWCNPISGHNTLYWYLQNLGQGPELLIRYENEEAVDDSQLPKDRFSAERLKGVDSTLKIQPAELGDSAVYLCASSPRTGDIYNEQFFGPGTRLTVL.

The rearrangement joins TRBV7-9 to TRBJ1-1; D call uncertain. Germline-derived CDR1 and CDR2 are SEHNR and FQNEAQ (reference sequence). Trimming removed 5 bases from V and 4 bases from J, with 5 bases in between. The CDR3 covers 11 residues. The CDR3 region has the DNA TGTGCCAGCAGCCGAGGCACTGAAGCTTTCTTT. Its protein is CASSRGTEAFF.

The chain links TRBV5-5 to TRBJ1-6; 7 bases line up with TRBD1. This CDR3 has 15 residues. V trimming: 4 bases; J trimming: 7 bases; junction bases outside the gene matches: 8. Germline CDR1 SGHKS, CDR2 YYEKEE (reference sequence). The CDR3 reads CASSRDRASNSPLHF. The CDR3 nucleotides are TGTGCCAGCAGCCGCGACAGGGCTTCAAATTCACCCCTCCACTTT. The variable domain in full, completed from reference TRBV5-5 and TRBJ1-6, reads DAGVTQSPTHLIKTRGQQVTLRCSPISGHKSVSWYQQVLGQGPQFIFQYYEKEERGRGNFPDRFSARQFPNYSSELNVNALLLGDSALYLCASSRDRASNSPLHFGNGTRLTVT.

The J gene is TRBJ1-2, the V gene TRBV5-5; tentative D call: TRBD1 (5 bases). Trimming took 0 bases from V and 2 from J, leaving 14 bases between them. The germline V gene encodes CDR1 SGHKS and CDR2 YYEKEE (reference sequence). The CDR3 is 16 amino acids. This CDR3 reads CASSLGTGRGNYGYTF. CDR3 nucleotide sequence: TGTGCCAGCAGCTTGGGCACAGGCCGAGGCAACTATGGCTACACCTTC. The full variable domain, in which reference TRBV5-5 and TRBJ1-2 provide the parts outside the CDR3, is DAGVTQSPTHLIKTRGQQVTLRCSPISGHKSVSWYQQVLGQGPQFIFQYYEKEERGRGNFPDRFSARQFPNYSSELNVNALLLGDSALYLCASSLGTGRGNYGYTFGSGTRLTVV.

The J gene is TRBJ2-2, the V gene TRBV10-1, with 16 bases that match TRBD2. There are 17 residues in the CDR3. Germline loops: CDR1 WNHNN, CDR2 SYGVQD (reference sequence). The V gene end was trimmed by 6 bases and the J gene end by 6 bases; junction bases not matched to a gene: 7. CDR3 nucleotides: TGCGCCAGCAGCGGGACTAGCGGGGGGGCCTCACCCGGGGAGCTGTTTTTT. Encoded protein: CASSGTSGGASPGELFF.

V and J are TRBV10-2 and TRBJ1-2; 10 positions agree with TRBD1. The CDR3 extends over 16 amino acids. Germline V gene lookup returns CDR1 WSHSY and CDR2 SAAADI. Losses at the gene ends were 6 bases for V and 5 bases for J; bases not matched to a gene: 12. The CDR3 sequence: CASSRAPGQGEYGYTF. In nucleotides, the CDR3 is TGCGCCAGCAGCCGAGCCCCCGGACAGGGGGAGTATGGCTACACCTTC.

The chain links TRBV7-9 to TRBJ2-3; 12 nucleotides align to TRBD2. This CDR3 region has 16 residues. CDR1 is SEHNR, CDR2 FQNEAQ, per germline (reference sequence). Trimming at V came to 4 bases and at J to 1 base, leaving 3 bases not matched to a gene. The CDR3 nucleotides are TGTGCCAGCAGCTCCGGGACTAGCGGGCGCACAGATACGCAGTATTTT. It yields the protein CASSSGTSGRTDTQYF.